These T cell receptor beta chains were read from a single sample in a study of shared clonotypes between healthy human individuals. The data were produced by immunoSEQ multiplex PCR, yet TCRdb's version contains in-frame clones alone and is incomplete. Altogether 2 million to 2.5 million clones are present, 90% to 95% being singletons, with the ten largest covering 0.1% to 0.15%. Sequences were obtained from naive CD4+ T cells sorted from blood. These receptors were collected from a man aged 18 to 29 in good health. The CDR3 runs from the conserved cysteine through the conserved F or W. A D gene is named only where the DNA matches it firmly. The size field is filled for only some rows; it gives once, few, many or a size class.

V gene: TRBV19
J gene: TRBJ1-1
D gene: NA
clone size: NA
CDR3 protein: CASSVIHMNTEAFF
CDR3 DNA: TGTGCCAGTAGTGTCATTCACATGAACACTGAAGCTTTCTTT

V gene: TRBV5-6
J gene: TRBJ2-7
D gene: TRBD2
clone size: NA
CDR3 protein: CASSLWSGNEQYF
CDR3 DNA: TGTGCCAGCAGCTTATGGAGCGGGAACGAGCAGTACTTC

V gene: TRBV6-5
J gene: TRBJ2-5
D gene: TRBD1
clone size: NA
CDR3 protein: CASSRGDRGEETQYF
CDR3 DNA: TGTGCCAGCAGTAGAGGGGACAGGGGAGAAGAGACCCAGTACTTC

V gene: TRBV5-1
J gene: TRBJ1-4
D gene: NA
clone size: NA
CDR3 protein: CASSNTGTPTNEKLFF
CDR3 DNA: TGCGCCAGCAGCAACACAGGGACTCCAACTAATGAAAAACTGTTTTTT

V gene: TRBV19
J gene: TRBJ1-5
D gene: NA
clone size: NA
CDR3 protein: CASSKGKGQPQHF
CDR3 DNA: TGTGCCAGTAGTAAGGGGAAGGGTCAGCCCCAGCATTTT

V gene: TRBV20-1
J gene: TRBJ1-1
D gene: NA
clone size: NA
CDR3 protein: CSASPAFF
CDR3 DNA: TGCAGTGCTAGCCCCGCTTTCTTT

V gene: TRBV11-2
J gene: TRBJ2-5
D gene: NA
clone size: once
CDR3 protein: CASNLGQQETQYF
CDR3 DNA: TGTGCCAGCAATCTGGGACAACAAGAGACCCAGTACTTC

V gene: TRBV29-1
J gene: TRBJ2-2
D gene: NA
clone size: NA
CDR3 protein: CSVGQGKTGELFF
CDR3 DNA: TGCAGCGTGGGGCAGGGTAAAACCGGGGAGCTGTTTTTT

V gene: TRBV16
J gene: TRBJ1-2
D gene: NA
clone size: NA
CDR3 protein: CASSQSSGTGGYTF
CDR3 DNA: TGTGCCAGCAGCCAATCGAGCGGAACGGGCGGCTACACCTTC

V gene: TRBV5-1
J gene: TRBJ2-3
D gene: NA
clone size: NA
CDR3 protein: CASSFGRATDTQYF
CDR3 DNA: TGCGCCAGCAGCTTCGGCAGGGCCACAGATACGCAGTATTTT

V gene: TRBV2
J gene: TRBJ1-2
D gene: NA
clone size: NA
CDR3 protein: CASSITVVGGYTF
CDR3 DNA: TGTGCCAGCAGTATAACAGTGGTGGGTGGCTACACCTTC

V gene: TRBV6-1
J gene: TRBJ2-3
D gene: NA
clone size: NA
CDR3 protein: CASRRGPQGTDTQYF
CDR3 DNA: TGTGCCAGCAGAAGAGGACCGCAGGGCACAGATACGCAGTATTTT

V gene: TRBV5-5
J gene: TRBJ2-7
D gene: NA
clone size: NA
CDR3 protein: CASSPTGYEQYF
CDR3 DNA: TGTGCCAGCAGCCCTACGGGCTACGAGCAGTACTTC

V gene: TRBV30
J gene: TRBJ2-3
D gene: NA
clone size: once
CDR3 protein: CAQTRPGAGVTDTQYF
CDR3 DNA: TGTGCACAAACCCGCCCGGGGGCGGGAGTCACAGATACGCAGTATTTT

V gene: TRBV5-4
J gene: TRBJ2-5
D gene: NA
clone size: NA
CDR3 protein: CASSSSDQETQYF
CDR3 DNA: TGTGCCAGCAGCTCTAGCGACCAAGAGACCCAGTACTTC

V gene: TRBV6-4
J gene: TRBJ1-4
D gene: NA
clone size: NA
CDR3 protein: CASSPGLNEKLFF
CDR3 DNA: TGTGCCAGCAGTCCGGGGCTTAATGAAAAACTGTTTTTT

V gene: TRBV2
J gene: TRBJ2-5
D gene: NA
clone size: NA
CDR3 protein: CASSLTRPQIQETQYF
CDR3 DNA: TGTGCCAGCAGTCTGACTAGACCGCAGATTCAAGAGACCCAGTACTTC

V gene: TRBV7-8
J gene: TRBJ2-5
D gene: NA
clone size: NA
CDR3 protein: CASSPLGVQETQYF
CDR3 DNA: TGTGCCAGCAGTCCGCTCGGGGTTCAGGAGACCCAGTACTTC

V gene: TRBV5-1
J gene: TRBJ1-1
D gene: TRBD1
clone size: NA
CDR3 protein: CASSQGTDYTEAFF
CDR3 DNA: TGCGCCAGCAGCCAAGGGACAGACTACACTGAAGCTTTCTTT

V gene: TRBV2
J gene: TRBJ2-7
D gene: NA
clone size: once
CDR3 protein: CASSTDGTYEQYF
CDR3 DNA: TGTGCCAGCAGTACGGACGGAACCTACGAGCAGTACTTC

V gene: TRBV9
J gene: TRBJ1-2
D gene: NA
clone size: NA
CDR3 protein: CASSSRTLTGPGANYGYTF
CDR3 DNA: TGTGCCAGCAGCTCGCGAACCCTGACAGGTCCGGGAGCTAACTATGGCTACACCTTC

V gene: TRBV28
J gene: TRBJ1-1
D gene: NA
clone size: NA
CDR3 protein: CATAGGAYTEAFF
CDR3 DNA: TGTGCCACCGCTGGAGGGGCTTACACTGAAGCTTTCTTT

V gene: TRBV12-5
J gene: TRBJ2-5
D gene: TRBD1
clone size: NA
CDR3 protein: CASGFHTGTGDETQYF
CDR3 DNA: TGTGCTAGTGGTTTCCACACCGGGACAGGGGATGAGACCCAGTACTTC

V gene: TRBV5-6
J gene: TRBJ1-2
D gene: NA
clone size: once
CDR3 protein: CASSATGLYGYTF
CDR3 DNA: TGTGCCAGCAGCGCGACAGGTCTCTATGGCTACACCTTC

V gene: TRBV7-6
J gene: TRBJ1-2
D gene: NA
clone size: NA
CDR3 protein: CASSVTDGLGGYTF
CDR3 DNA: TGTGCCAGCAGCGTCACGGACGGTCTAGGTGGCTACACCTTC

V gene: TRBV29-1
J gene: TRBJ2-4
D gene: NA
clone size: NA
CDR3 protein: CSVASRNSETQYF
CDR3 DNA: TGCAGCGTCGCCTCCCGCAATTCTGAAACTCAGTACTTC

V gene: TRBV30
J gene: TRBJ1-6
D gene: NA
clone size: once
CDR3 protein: CAWSAVSSPLHF
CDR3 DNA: TGTGCCTGGAGTGCTGTGTCTTCACCCCTCCACTTT

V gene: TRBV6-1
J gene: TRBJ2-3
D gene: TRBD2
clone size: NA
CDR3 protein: CASSSGLAGSDTQYF
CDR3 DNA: TGTGCCAGCAGCAGTGGACTAGCGGGGTCGGATACGCAGTATTTT

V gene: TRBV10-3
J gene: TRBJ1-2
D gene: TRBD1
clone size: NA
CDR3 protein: CATARGQDYGYTF
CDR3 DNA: TGTGCCACCGCCAGGGGGCAGGACTATGGCTACACCTTC

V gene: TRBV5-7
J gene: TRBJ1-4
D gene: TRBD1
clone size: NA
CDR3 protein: CASSWTGGPTNEKLFF
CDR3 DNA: TGTGCCAGCAGTTGGACAGGGGGCCCGACTAATGAAAAACTGTTTTTT

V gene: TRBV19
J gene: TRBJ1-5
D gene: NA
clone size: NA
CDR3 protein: CASSQPSGWSSNQPQHF
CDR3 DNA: TGTGCCAGTAGTCAACCCTCAGGGTGGTCCAGCAATCAGCCCCAGCATTTT

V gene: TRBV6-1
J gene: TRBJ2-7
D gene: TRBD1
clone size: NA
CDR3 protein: CASSRDRVFSYEQYF
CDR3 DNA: TGTGCCAGCAGCCGGGACAGGGTGTTTTCCTACGAGCAGTACTTC

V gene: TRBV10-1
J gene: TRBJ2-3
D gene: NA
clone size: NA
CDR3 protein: CASSEQGLRTDTQYF
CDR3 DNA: TGCGCCAGCAGTGAACAGGGCCTTAGGACAGATACGCAGTATTTT

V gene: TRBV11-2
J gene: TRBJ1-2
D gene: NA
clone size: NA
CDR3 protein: CASSSTTGGTFYGYTF
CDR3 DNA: TGTGCCAGCAGCTCGACGACAGGCGGAACGTTCTATGGCTACACCTTC

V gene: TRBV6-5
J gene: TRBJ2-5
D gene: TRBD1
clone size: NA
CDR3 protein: CASRRGQGAETQYF
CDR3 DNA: TGTGCCAGCAGACGGGGACAGGGAGCAGAGACCCAGTACTTC

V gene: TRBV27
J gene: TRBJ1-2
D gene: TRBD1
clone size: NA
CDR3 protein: CASTAGGNYGYTF
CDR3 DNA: TGTGCCAGCACCGCAGGGGGCAACTATGGCTACACCTTC

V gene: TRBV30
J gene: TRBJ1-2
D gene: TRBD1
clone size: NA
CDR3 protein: CLTGGGGYTF
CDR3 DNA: TGTCTCACAGGGGGCGGCGGCTACACCTTC

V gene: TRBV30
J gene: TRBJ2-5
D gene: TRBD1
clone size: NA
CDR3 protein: CAWSADRVQETQYF
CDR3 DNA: TGTGCCTGGAGTGCCGACAGGGTCCAAGAGACCCAGTACTTC

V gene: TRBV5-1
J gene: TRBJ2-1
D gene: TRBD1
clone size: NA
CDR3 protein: CASSSGQRYNEQFF
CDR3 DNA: TGCGCCAGCAGCTCGGGACAGAGATACAATGAGCAGTTCTTC

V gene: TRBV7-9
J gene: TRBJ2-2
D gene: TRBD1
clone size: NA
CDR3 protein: CASSSQGVGGELFF
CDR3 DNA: TGTGCCAGCAGCTCCCAGGGGGTTGGCGGGGAGCTGTTTTTT

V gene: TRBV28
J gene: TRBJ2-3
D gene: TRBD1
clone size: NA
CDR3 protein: CASRKRRPYYGTGGTDTQYF
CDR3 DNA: TGTGCCAGCAGGAAACGTCGTCCCTACTACGGGACAGGGGGCACAGATACGCAGTATTTT

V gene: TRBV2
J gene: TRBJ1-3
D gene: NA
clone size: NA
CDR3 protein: CASSLYGSSGNTIYF
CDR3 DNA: TGTGCCAGCAGCCTCTACGGAAGCTCTGGAAACACCATATATTTT

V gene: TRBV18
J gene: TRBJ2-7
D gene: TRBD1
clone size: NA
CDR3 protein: CASSPGQGVGEQYF
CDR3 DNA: TGTGCCAGCTCACCAGGCCAGGGGGTTGGGGAGCAGTACTTC

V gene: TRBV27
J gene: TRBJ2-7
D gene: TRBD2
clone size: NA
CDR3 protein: CASSGGLAGVGYEQYF
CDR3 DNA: TGTGCCAGCTCGGGGGGACTAGCGGGAGTCGGCTACGAGCAGTACTTC

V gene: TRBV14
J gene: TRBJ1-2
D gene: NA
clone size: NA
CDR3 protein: CASSRPGAYGYTF
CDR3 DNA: TGTGCCAGCAGCCGACCCGGGGCTTATGGCTACACCTTC

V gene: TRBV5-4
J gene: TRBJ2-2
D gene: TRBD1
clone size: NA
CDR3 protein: CASSLRDRANTGELFF
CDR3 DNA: TGTGCCAGCAGCTTGCGGGACAGGGCGAACACCGGGGAGCTGTTTTTT

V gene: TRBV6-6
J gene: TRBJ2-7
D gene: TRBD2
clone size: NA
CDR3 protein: CATGLAGTNEQYF
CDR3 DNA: TGTGCCACCGGACTAGCGGGAACTAACGAGCAGTACTTC

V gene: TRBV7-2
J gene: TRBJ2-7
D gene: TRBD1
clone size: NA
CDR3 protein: CASSHRTGVFIEQYF
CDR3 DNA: TGTGCCAGCAGCCATCGGACAGGGGTGTTCATCGAGCAGTACTTC

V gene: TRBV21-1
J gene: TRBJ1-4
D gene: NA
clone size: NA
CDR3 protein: CASDWNRGNEKLFF
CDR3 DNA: TGTGCCAGCGATTGGAACAGGGGGAACGAAAAACTGTTTTTT

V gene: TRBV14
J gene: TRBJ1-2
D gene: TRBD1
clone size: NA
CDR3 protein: CASSPWDRDYGYTF
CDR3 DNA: TGTGCCAGCAGCCCCTGGGACAGGGACTATGGCTACACCTTC